The T cell receptor beta chain described here comes from a study of T cells expressing NK-cell markers. CDR3 length: 14 residues. CDR1 and CDR2 from the germline V gene are LNHDA and SQIVND (reference sequence). TCRdb re-called the 5' RACE reads and shows each CDR3 protein once, DNA omitted. The sample shows more than 250,000 distinct CDR3 sequences, and approximately 0.41% sits with its ten largest clones. The rearrangement uses TRBV19 and TRBJ1-6; TCRdb gives TRBD1 as the D gene, but with no DNA this cannot be confirmed. The clonotype comes from a man aged 18 to 30 in good health. Sequencing was performed on blood T cells: a sorted CD56 or NKG2C T cell subset, CD4+ or CD8+ T cells, or bulk PBMC T cells (not recorded which). CDR3 loop: CASTLDSNNSPLHF.